The source of this TCR beta chain is a study of T-cell reconstitution after alpha-beta-depleted transplantation in children. In this sample, this clonotype turned up a few times. Its antigen is unknown. As it was prepared, the TCRbeta library received unique molecular identifiers. TCRdb re-called the PCR reads with MiXCR, one entry per CDR3 protein. The sample records 700,000 to 950,000 distinct CDR3 sequences, about 16% being singletons. Trimming took 6 bases from V and 2 from J; bases not matched to a gene: 14. Germline lookup yields CDR1 ENHRY and CDR2 SYGVKD. The CDR3 sequence is 19 residues long. Points from the study as a whole: T-cell numbers and diversity one year post-transplant derived largely from freshly generated T cells.

Sequences were derived from PBMCs, mostly from graft donor cells, sampled 360 days after TCRalphabeta/CD19-depleted stem cell transplant. This TCR came from a male patient younger than 18 who had a stem cell transplant for acute lymphoblastic leukemia, so the T cells may come from the graft donor. V is TRBV10-3 and J is TRBJ2-3, with 13 bases fitting TRBD2. The CDR3 sequence: CAISNQGPGLAGTTDTQYF. The CDR3 DNA sequence: TGTGCCATCAGCAACCAGGGGCCGGGACTAGCGGGGACCACAGATACGCAGTATTTT.